This T cell receptor beta chain appears in the sequencing data of a study of blood T cell repertoires in COVID-19. Study summary: Samples of COVID-19 (acute and convalescent) were obtained from the United States, Italy and Spain. The cDNA or gDNA used as material had been derived from T cells, B-cell-depleted T cells, or PBMCs.

V was shortened by 0 bases and J by 2 bases, with 2 bases between the two germline ends. This CDR3 contains 13 residues. Authors' analysis steps: Amplified reference gene primers provided the basis for estimating nucleated cell counts. Sequencing used immunoSEQ multiplex PCR; TCRdb keeps in-frame clones, though not all of them. That table furnishes V, J and clone size, whereas the DNA furnished D and trimming. The sample has some 120,000 clones, approximately 87% seen once. The sample consisted of peripheral blood. The chain combines TRBV12-3 or TRBV12-4 with TRBJ1-5; D is unresolved. This sequence originates from a man aged 30 to 45 with acute or convalescent COVID-19. The CDR3 reads CASSLAGNQPQHF. CDR3 DNA sequence: TGTGCCAGCAGTTTAGCCGGCAATCAGCCCCAGCATTTT.